The rows below give T cell receptor beta chains drawn from one sample of a study of cytomegalovirus exposure and HLA in healthy donors. The table came from immunoSEQ multiplex PCR; TCRdb's copy has only in-frame clones and leaves some out. The sample lists 120,000 or so clones, 75% occurring once. Sequenced material: PBMCs. Receptors were obtained from a woman between 40 and 55 years old in good health and CMV-seropositive. CDR3s leave out the opening cysteine and the closing phenylalanine or tryptophan. A D gene is named only where the DNA matches it firmly.

D	J	V	CDR3
TRBD1	TRBJ1-1	TRBV19	ASSIQGVENTEAF
TRBD2	TRBJ2-3	TRBV4-1	ASSPILLAGGPNTQY
NA	TRBJ1-1	TRBV4-2	ASSSQEWGGNTEAF
NA	TRBJ1-2	TRBV19	ASSIPPPGYGYT
TRBD1	TRBJ1-4	TRBV25-1	ASSPHRGTNEKLF
NA	TRBJ1-5	TRBV2	ASSLAGNDNQPQH
NA	TRBJ1-1	TRBV5-6	ASSWTEYTEAF
TRBD1	TRBJ1-2	TRBV28	ASSQTGSYGYT
NA	TRBJ1-5	TRBV19	ASSIAENQPGHYNQPQH
NA	TRBJ1-5	TRBV6-5	ASSYSGAWPNQPQH
TRBD1	TRBJ2-1	TRBV5-4	ASTSPTGSYNEQF
TRBD1	TRBJ2-7	TRBV6-5	ASSYNPDRVYEQY
TRBD2	TRBJ2-7	TRBV27	ASSPTSGNSEQY
TRBD1	TRBJ1-2	TRBV27	ASKPAGGAYGYT
TRBD1	TRBJ1-1	TRBV6-1	ASSEDVQGVRTEAF
TRBD1	TRBJ2-6	TRBV7-9	ASSPWTGTGANVLT
TRBD2	TRBJ2-5	TRBV7-2	ASSLVAGGVGETQY
TRBD2	TRBJ2-3	TRBV18	ASSPGLAVTDTQY
NA	TRBJ1-1	TRBV7-9	ASSGYKKGGQDTEAF
NA	TRBJ2-5	TRBV5-1	ASNRDSQETQY
NA	TRBJ1-1	TRBV29-1	SVGDTPREAF
TRBD2	TRBJ2-7	TRBV6-1	ASSVATSGLSYEQY
NA	TRBJ1-5	TRBV7-2	ASSLGSDSNQPQH
NA	TRBJ2-3	TRBV5-6	ASSYPVVTTDTQY
TRBD2	TRBJ2-3	TRBV18	ASSPLSGLAGGDTQY
NA	TRBJ1-5	TRBV27	ASSLFAGSGEPQH
TRBD2	TRBJ2-1	TRBV4-3	ASSTEAGVGNEQF
NA	TRBJ2-7	TRBV10-3	AISGGGGSYEQY
TRBD1	TRBJ1-1	TRBV4-3	ASSLRTGQTEAF
NA	TRBJ1-1	TRBV9	ASSADSEANTEAF
NA	TRBJ1-1	TRBV9	ASSPESWTLMNTEAF
NA	TRBJ1-5	TRBV27	ASSSSTAGNQPQH